This T cell receptor (beta chain) derives from a study of somatic mutations in cytotoxic T cells in rheumatoid arthritis. Profiled with immunoSEQ multiplex PCR; TCRdb holds only in-frame clones, not every one. The sample records approximately 20,000 clones, over 75% being singletons. This clone was counted once. The TCR was taken from a woman in her forties or fifties in good health. Specimen: CD8+ T cells sorted from blood.

The CDR3 loop is CASTQGNYNEQFF. In nucleotides, the CDR3 is TGTGCCAGCACCCAGGGGAACTACAATGAGCAGTTCTTC. This chain joins TRBV6-5 and TRBJ2-1; TRBD1 might be the D (6 bases). The CDR3 covers 13 residues. Germline CDR1 MNHEY, CDR2 SVGAGI. The ends were cut back, 7 bases at V and 3 bases at J, with 10 bases in the middle.